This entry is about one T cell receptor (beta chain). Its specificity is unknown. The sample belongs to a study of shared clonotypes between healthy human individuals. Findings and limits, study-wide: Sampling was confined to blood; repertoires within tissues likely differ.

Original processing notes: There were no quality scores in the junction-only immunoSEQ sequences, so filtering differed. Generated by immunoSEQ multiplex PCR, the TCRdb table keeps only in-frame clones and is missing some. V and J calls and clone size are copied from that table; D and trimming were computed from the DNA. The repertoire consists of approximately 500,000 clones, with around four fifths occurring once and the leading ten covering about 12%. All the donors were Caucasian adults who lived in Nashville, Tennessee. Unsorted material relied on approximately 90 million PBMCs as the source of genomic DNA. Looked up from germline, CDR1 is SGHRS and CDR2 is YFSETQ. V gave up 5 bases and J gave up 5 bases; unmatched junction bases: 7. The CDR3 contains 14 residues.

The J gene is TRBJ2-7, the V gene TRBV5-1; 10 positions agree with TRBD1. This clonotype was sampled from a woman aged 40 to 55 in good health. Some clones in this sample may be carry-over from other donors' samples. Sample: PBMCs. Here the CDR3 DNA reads TGCGCCAGCAGAAGGGACAGGGGATGGCACGAGCAGTACTTC. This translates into CASRRDRGWHEQYF.